The clone carrying this T cell receptor (beta chain) was seen a few times. This sample was taken from a study of T-cell reconstitution after alpha-beta-depleted transplantation in children. Unique molecular identifiers were built into the TCRbeta library. TCRdb re-called the PCR reads with MiXCR, one entry per CDR3 protein. The sample includes a few hundred thousand distinct CDR3 sequences, around 13% of them seen just once. CDR1 is MNHEY, CDR2 SVGAGI, per germline. The CDR3 consists of 15 residues. V lost 0 bases and J 5 bases, leaving 13 bases between the germline ends. The starting material was PBMCs from the stem cell graft donor, obtained from the stem cell graft. The V gene is TRBV6-5, the J gene TRBJ1-1; a possible D gene is TRBD1 (5 bases). The receptor's source is a human donor who donated a stem cell graft to a child with combined immunodeficiency. CDR3 region: CASSYSNRGGTEAFF. The CDR3 nucleotides read TGTGCCAGCAGTTACTCGAATAGGGGCGGGACTGAAGCTTTCTTT.